This T cell receptor (beta chain) was sequenced in a study of beta chain features in type 1 diabetes. The CDR3 is 11 amino acids. The germline CDR1 and CDR2 sequences are SQVTM and ANQGSEA. Worth noting for this clone: Its matching antigen is unknown.

The investigators reverse transcribed all of the isolated RNA, so they sequenced expressed TCRB transcripts. Each sample of naive, central memory or regulatory T cells had, on average, about 3.57 million reads. The assay was immunoSEQ multiplex PCR, and TCRdb's table has in-frame clones only and misses some. The sample records just over 450,000 clones, approximately 30% being singletons. General study results and limits: cDNA-based reads could over-represent cells with high TCR expression.

The sequence was obtained from a man aged 18 to 29 in good health. The sample consisted of naive CD4+ T cells from blood. This chain links TRBV29-1 with TRBJ2-5; a possible D gene is TRBD1 (6 bases). The J call may be incorrect, as the DNA end agrees better with TRBJ2-7. The CDR3 is CSVGTDYEQYF. The CDR3 nucleotides read TGCAGCGTTGGGACAGACTACGAGCAGTACTTC.